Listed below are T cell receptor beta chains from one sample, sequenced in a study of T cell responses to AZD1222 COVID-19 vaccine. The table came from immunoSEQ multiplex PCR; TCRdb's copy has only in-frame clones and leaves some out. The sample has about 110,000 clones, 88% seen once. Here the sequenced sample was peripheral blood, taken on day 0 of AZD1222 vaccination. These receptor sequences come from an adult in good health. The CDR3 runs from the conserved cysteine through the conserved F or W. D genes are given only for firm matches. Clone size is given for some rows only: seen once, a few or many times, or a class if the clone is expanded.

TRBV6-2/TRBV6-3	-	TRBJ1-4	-	TGTGCCAGCAGTTATCGCCCGTTGGAAAAACTGTTTTTT	CASSYRPLEKLFF
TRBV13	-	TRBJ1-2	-	TGTGCCAGCAGCTTAGGTTCAGGGACCTTACTTCCAGGTGGCTACACCTTC	CASSLGSGTLLPGGYTF
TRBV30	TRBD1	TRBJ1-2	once	TGTGCAGCGGCCTCGGGACAGCCTATCTACATCTATGGCTACACCTTC	CAAASGQPIYIYGYTF
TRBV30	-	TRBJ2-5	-	TGTGCCTGGAGTGTACATGTGGCTCAAGAGACCCAGTACTTC	CAWSVHVAQETQYF
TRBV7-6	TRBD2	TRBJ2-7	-	TGTGCCAGCAGCCTCTTAGCGGGTCCGACATACGAGCAGTACTTC	CASSLLAGPTYEQYF
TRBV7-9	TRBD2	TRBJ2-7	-	TGTGCCAGCAGCAGTAGCGGGTCCGGCCACGAGCAGTACTTC	CASSSSGSGHEQYF
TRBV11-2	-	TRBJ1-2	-	TGTGCCAGCAGCTTAGGGGTCCTAAGTAGGAGGGATAACTATGGCTACACCTTC	CASSLGVLSRRDNYGYTF
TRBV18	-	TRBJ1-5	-	TGTGCCAGCTCACAGGAGACTAATAGCAATCAGCCCCAGCATTTT	CASSQETNSNQPQHF
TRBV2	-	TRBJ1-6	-	TGTGCCAGCAAAAACCCTCAAACGGGGTCACCCCTCCACTTT	CASKNPQTGSPLHF
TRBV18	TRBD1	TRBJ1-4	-	TGTGCCAGCTCACCACCTGCGCCAGGGGGGAATGAAAAACTGTTTTTT	CASSPPAPGGNEKLFF
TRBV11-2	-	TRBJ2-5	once	TGTGCCAGCAGCTTAGCTAATGGGGCCCCCAGCGAGACCCAGTACTTC	CASSLANGAPSETQYF
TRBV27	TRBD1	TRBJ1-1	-	TGTGCCAGCAGGTTTACAGGGGGGCGAACTGAAGCTTTCTTT	CASRFTGGRTEAFF
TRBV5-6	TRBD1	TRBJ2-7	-	TGTGCCAGCAGCTGGGGGACAGGGCCCTACGAGCAGTACTTC	CASSWGTGPYEQYF
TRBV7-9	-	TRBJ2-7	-	TGTGCCAGCACCCTATACAACGAGCAGTACTTC	CASTLYNEQYF
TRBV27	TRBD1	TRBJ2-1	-	TGTGCCAGTACGACAGGGGGCAGGAACAATGAGCAGTTCTTC	CASTTGGRNNEQFF
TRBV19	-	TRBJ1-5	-	TGTGCCAGTAGTATCTCCCTCTCACTAAGCAATCAGCCCCAGCATTTT	CASSISLSLSNQPQHF
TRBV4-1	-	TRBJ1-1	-	TGCGCCAGCAGCCAAGCCGATCAGACAGATATTGAAGCTTTCTTT	CASSQADQTDIEAFF
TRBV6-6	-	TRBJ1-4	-	TGTGCCAGCAGTTACTCGGAGCGGGGCCGGGAAAAACTGTTTTTT	CASSYSERGREKLFF
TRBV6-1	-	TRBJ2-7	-	TGTGCCAGCAGTGAAGCGCGTGGGGTCGAGCAGTACTTC	CASSEARGVEQYF
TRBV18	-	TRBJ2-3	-	TGTGCCAGCTCACCGCCCACAGGGTCCCCCATCTGGACAGATACGCAGTATTTT	CASSPPTGSPIWTDTQYF
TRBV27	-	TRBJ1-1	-	TGTGCCAGCAGTCTAAGTGGGACCGGGAGTGAAGCTTTCTTT	CASSLSGTGSEAFF
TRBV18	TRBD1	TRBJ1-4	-	TGTGCCAGCTCACCAACAGGGGTGGGGACAGCTAATGAAAAACTGTTTTTT	CASSPTGVGTANEKLFF
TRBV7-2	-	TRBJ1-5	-	TGTGCCAGCAGCTTTAGGGGGGGCAATCAGCCCCAGCATTTT	CASSFRGGNQPQHF
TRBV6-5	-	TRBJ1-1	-	TGTGCCAGCAGCCAAACTTCTTCGAACACTGAAGCTTTCTTT	CASSQTSSNTEAFF